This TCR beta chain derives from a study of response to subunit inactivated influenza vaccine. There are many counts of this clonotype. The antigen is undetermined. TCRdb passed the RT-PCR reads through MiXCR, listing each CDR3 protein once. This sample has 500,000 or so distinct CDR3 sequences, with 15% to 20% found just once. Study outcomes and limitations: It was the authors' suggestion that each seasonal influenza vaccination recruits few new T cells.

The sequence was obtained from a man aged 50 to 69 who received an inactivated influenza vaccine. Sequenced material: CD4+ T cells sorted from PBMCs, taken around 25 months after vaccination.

The CDR3 is CSVELDSVRQFF. The DNA for the CDR3 is TGCAGCGTCGAACTCGACAGTGTGAGGCAGTTCTTC. V is TRBV29-1 and J is TRBJ2-1; D may be TRBD1 (5 bases). The CDR3 is 12 amino acids. V was cut by 6 bases and J by 12 bases, with 18 bases left in between. The germline V gene encodes CDR1 SQVTM and CDR2 ANQGSEA.